These 20 T cell receptor beta chains came from one sample sequenced in a study of post-analysis software for immune sequencing data (dated by TCRdb to the mid-2010s). These receptors have no identified antigens. Overall study results and their limits: Four to six TRBV segments, including TRBV5-6, TRBV5-1 and TRBV20-1, were significantly more frequent in patients than controls.

To prepare the library, PCR was applied. TCRdb lists the instrument as Illumina HiSeq 2500. To reduce PCR and sequencing biases, unique molecular identifiers were built into the TCR beta cDNA libraries. The raw public reads went through TCRdb reprocessing: fastp at Q25, MiXCR clone calling, in-frame beta chains kept. A single entry per CDR3 protein holds the most common genes and DNA from its merged rows. In all, the sample holds roughly 800,000 distinct CDR3 sequences, and 40% to 55% of those were seen once. The ten largest clones capture approximately 5% of the sample. The sequenced sample consisted of blood. These receptors all come from a girl under 18 with multiple sclerosis.

In this sample, this clonotype turned up a few times. The V gene is TRBV12-3 or TRBV12-4, the J gene TRBJ2-1; no definite D call. Deletions cut 0 bases from V and 6 bases from J, with 6 bases between. The CDR3 extends over 13 amino acids. The CDR3 DNA sequence: TGTGCCAGCAGTTTAGCCTGGGGCAATGAGCAGTTCTTC. Translating gives CASSLAWGNEQFF.

The chain employs TRBV7-2 and TRBJ2-5, with D possibly being TRBD1 (5 bases). The CDR3 length is 14 residues. The germline V gene has CDR1 SGHTA and CDR2 FQGNSA. V lost 5 bases, J lost 0 bases, and 10 bases lay in between. The CDR3 nucleotides are TGTGCCAGCAGCGCCGACAGTGACCAAGAGACCCAGTACTTC. Translation gives CASSADSDQETQYF.

The V call is TRBV9, the J call TRBJ1-1, with 7 bases lining up with TRBD1. The length of the CDR3 is 15 residues. After removal of 3 bases from V and 0 bases from J, the junction contained 5 bases not matched to a gene. Per the germline V gene, CDR1 is SGDLS and CDR2 is YYNGEE. CDR3 protein: CASSDSRGLNTEAFF. DNA of the CDR3: TGTGCCAGCAGCGACTCCAGGGGGTTGAACACTGAAGCTTTCTTT.

The J gene is TRBJ2-7, the V gene TRBV29-1; D unclear. The V gene lost 5 bases and the J gene lost 6 bases, with 11 bases spanning the gap. CDR3 length: 11 amino acids. Germline V gene data show CDR1 as SQVTM and CDR2 as ANQGSEA. CDR3 coding DNA: TGCAGCGTTAAGCTGAAGGTCGAGCAGTACTTC. Its translation: CSVKLKVEQYF.

This clonotype was counted a few times. The chain combines TRBV9 with TRBJ1-6; 10 nucleotides line up with TRBD1. Germline V gene lookup returns CDR1 SGDLS and CDR2 YYNGEE. The CDR3 has 15 amino acids. The V gene end was trimmed by 2 bases and the J gene end by 9 bases; junction bases not matched to a gene: 5. The CDR3 sequence is CASSVGGQGTSPLHF. CDR3 nucleotide sequence: TGTGCCAGCAGCGTGGGGGGACAGGGGACTTCACCCCTCCACTTT.

The chain uses TRBV29-1 and TRBJ2-2; D uncertain. Trimming left V 3 bases short and J 4 bases short, with 6 bases between. This CDR3 has 12 residues. The germline V gene has CDR1 SQVTM and CDR2 ANQGSEA. CDR3: CSVDVATGELFF. The CDR3 bases are TGCAGCGTTGACGTAGCCACCGGGGAGCTGTTTTTT.

V gene TRBV20-1 combines with J gene TRBJ2-3; tentatively, D is TRBD1 (5 bases). The CDR3 totals 15 residues. Trimming removed 0 bases from V and 2 bases from J, with 12 bases in between. CDR1 DFQATT and CDR2 SNEGSKA come from the germline V gene (reference sequence). CDR3 residues: CSARDRGRATDTQYF. The CDR3, as DNA: TGCAGTGCTAGAGATAGGGGCAGGGCCACAGATACGCAGTATTTT.

This clonotype was seen more than once but under ten times. The V and J genes are TRBV2 and TRBJ2-5; TRBD1 is a possible D gene (5 bases). The CDR3 loop spans 14 amino acids. Germline V gene lookup returns CDR1 SNHLY and CDR2 FYNNEI. The germline V and J ends were trimmed by 3 bases and 1 base, with 9 bases remaining between them. Here the CDR3 DNA reads TGTGCCAGCAGTGAGGACACGACCCAAGAGACCCAGTACTTC. Its translation: CASSEDTTQETQYF.

This clonotype was observed a few times. The chain has TRBV10-3 and TRBJ2-1, with 7 bases lining up with TRBD2. The CDR3 totals 15 residues. V was clipped by 4 bases and J by 7 bases; unmatched bases: 10. Germline assignment: CDR1 ENHRY and CDR2 SYGVKD. The DNA for the CDR3 is TGTGCCATCAGTGCCTCTGGGCGGGAGAGTAATGAGCAGTTCTTC. This gives the protein CAISASGRESNEQFF.

This clonotype has a handful of counts. The CDR3 protein is CASSPRTVPGETQYF. The CDR3 DNA reads as TGTGCCAGCAGCCCCCGGACAGTTCCCGGGGAGACCCAGTACTTC. The rearrangement uses TRBV9 and TRBJ2-5; a weak D match, TRBD1 (6 bases). CDR3 length equals 15 residues. The germline V and J ends were trimmed by 4 bases and 5 bases, with 18 bases remaining between them. Germline assignment: CDR1 SGDLS and CDR2 YYNGEE.

This clonotype was found a few times. V gene TRBV29-1 combines with J gene TRBJ2-3; 15 positions agree with TRBD2. Per the germline V gene, CDR1 is SQVTM and CDR2 is ANQGSEA. This CDR3 comprises 16 residues. V was pared by 6 bases and J by 4 bases, with 8 bases of the junction left unmatched. Here the CDR3 reads CSVDGLAGGTPDTQYF. The CDR3 DNA is TGCAGCGTAGACGGACTAGCGGGAGGGACCCCAGATACGCAGTATTTT.

The V gene is TRBV20-1, the J gene TRBJ2-7; TRBD1 matches 7 bases. Trimming took 6 bases from V and 6 from J; bases not matched to a gene: 11. In germline, CDR1 is DFQATT, CDR2 SNEGSKA (reference sequence). The CDR3 runs 13 residues. In DNA form, the CDR3 reads TGCAGTGCAGCCTGGACAGGATCCGTCGAGCAGTACTTC. Its protein product is CSAAWTGSVEQYF.

This clonotype appeared many times. The chain couples TRBV5-6 to TRBJ2-6; D gene uncertain. The CDR3 consists of 15 residues. V lost 0 bases and J lost 0, with 4 bases in between. Per germline, CDR1 SGHDT and CDR2 YYEEEE. The CDR3: CASSLVGSGANVLTF. Written as DNA, the CDR3 is TGTGCCAGCAGCTTGGTTGGCTCTGGGGCCAACGTCCTGACTTTC.

The V call is TRBV20-1, the J call TRBJ1-2; 7 positions match TRBD1. The CDR3 consists of 14 residues. V shed 0 bases and J 5 bases; nucleotides not matched to a gene: 6. CDR1 is DFQATT and CDR2 is SNEGSKA in the germline V gene (reference sequence). The CDR3: CSAREGQKRYGYTF. The CDR3 DNA follows: TGCAGTGCTAGAGAGGGACAGAAGAGATATGGCTACACCTTC.

The rearrangement uses TRBV25-1 and TRBJ1-2; TRBD1 aligns across 7 bases. CDR1 is MGHDK, CDR2 SYGVNS, per germline. Trimming removed 3 bases from V and 1 base from J; junction bases left unmatched: 11. The CDR3 length is 17 residues. The CDR3 DNA follows: TGTGCCAGCAGTGACCACGACAGGGCCCTCTATAACTATGGCTACACCTTC. This translates into CASSDHDRALYNYGYTF.

V is TRBV29-1 and J is TRBJ2-7; the D gene could be TRBD1 or TRBD2 (5 bases each). The CDR3 is 12 amino acids. Trimming pared 7 bases from V and 1 base from J, leaving 11 bases between. Germline CDR1 reads SQVTM; CDR2 reads ANQGSEA. The CDR3 DNA sequence: TGCAGCGCTGGGGACGGGTCCTACGAGCAGTACTTC. It is translated as CSAGDGSYEQYF.

This clonotype was picked up a small number of times. This chain uses TRBV29-1 with TRBJ2-5; weak D call: TRBD1 (7 bases). The closer fit of TRBJ2-7 to the DNA end suggests the J call may be wrong. The CDR3 consists of 15 residues. Germline V gene sequence: CDR1 SQVTM, CDR2 ANQGSEA. The chain's CDR3 is CSVGRPWQGGYEQYF. In DNA, the CDR3 is TGCAGCGTTGGCCGTCCTTGGCAGGGGGGATACGAGCAGTACTTC.

The J gene is TRBJ2-3, the V gene TRBV12-3 or TRBV12-4; D is unclear. Between the trimmed V and J ends, which lost 0 bases and 4 bases, there was a span of 8 bases. The CDR3 has 14 residues. The CDR3 sequence: CASSLALKSDTQYF. CDR3 nucleotide sequence: TGTGCCAGCAGTTTAGCTCTGAAGTCAGATACGCAGTATTTT.

The chain's CDR3 is CASVTISGANVLTF. The CDR3 DNA follows: TGTGCCAGCGTTACAATATCTGGGGCCAACGTCCTGACTTTC. V is TRBV2 and J is TRBJ2-6, with D uncertain. The CDR3 totals 14 residues. The germline V gene has CDR1 SNHLY and CDR2 FYNNEI. V lost 8 bases and J lost 1, with 9 bases in between.

V gene TRBV7-2 combines with J gene TRBJ2-3; TRBD2 might be the D (6 bases). The CDR3 has 17 residues. Trimming left V 1 base short and J 6 bases short, with 20 bases between. Germline V lookup: CDR1 SGHTA, CDR2 FQGNSA. The CDR3 region has the DNA TGTGCCAGCAGCTTAGGCGGGGTGAAGGGCATCAAGGATACGCAGTATTTT. Its protein product is CASSLGGVKGIKDTQYF.